This TCR beta chain was sequenced for a study of blood T cell repertoires in COVID-19. About the research overall: The United States, Italy and Spain were the sources of the acute and convalescent COVID-19 samples. T cells, B-cell-depleted T cells, or PBMCs provided the cDNA or gDNA that served as material.

The CDR3 contains 13 residues. CDR1 is SQVTM, CDR2 ANQGSEA, per germline. The V and J ends lost 3 bases and 7 bases respectively, with 12 bases between them. In the study's own analysis: How many nucleated cells were present was estimated from reference gene primer amplification. TCRdb keeps only in-frame clones here, not all; method: immunoSEQ multiplex PCR. V and J calls and clone size follow that table, whereas D and trimming were derived from the DNA. The repertoire consists of some 80,000 clones, with about nine tenths occurring once and the leading ten covering roughly 2.5%. This TCR was recovered from a human donor in a cohort sampled during active COVID-19. Sequencing was done on a sample of peripheral blood. The chain recombines TRBV29-1 with TRBJ2-2; D is perhaps TRBD2 (6 bases). This chain's CDR3 is CSVDVWGDGELFF. In nucleotides, the CDR3 is TGCAGCGTTGATGTATGGGGGGACGGGGAGCTGTTTTTT.